Below, 9 T cell receptor beta chains from the same sample are listed, as sequenced in a study of blood T cell repertoires in COVID-19. Libraries were prepared by immunoSEQ multiplex PCR; TCRdb keeps only in-frame clonotypes and omits some of them. The profile shows about 150,000 clones, roughly 78% of them singletons. The source material was peripheral blood. The receptor set was obtained from an elderly man with acute or convalescent COVID-19.

This sequence joins TRBV19 and TRBJ2-3; a weak D match, TRBD2 (5 bases). This CDR3 has 15 amino acids. The germline V gene has CDR1 LNHDA and CDR2 SQIVND (reference sequence). Trimming left V 5 bases short and J 0 bases short, with 12 bases between. Here the CDR3 reads CASSLGRTSTDTQYF. The CDR3 bases are TGTGCCAGTAGTCTTGGGAGAACTAGCACAGATACGCAGTATTTT.

The rearrangement links TRBV25-1 to TRBJ1-3; D is unclear. The CDR3 length is 16 residues. Germline loops: CDR1 MGHDK, CDR2 SYGVNS. The ends were cut back, 0 bases at V and 0 bases at J, with 9 bases in the middle. The CDR3 DNA sequence: TGTGCCAGCAGTGAATATGACAAGAGCTCTGGAAACACCATATATTTT. Translation gives CASSEYDKSSGNTIYF. The complete variable domain, with remaining parts taken from reference TRBV25-1 and TRBJ1-3, reads EADIYQTPRYLVIGTGKKITLECSQTMGHDKMYWYQQDPGMELHLIHYSYGVNSTEKGDLSSESTVSRIRTEHFPLTLESARPSHTSQYLCASSEYDKSSGNTIYFGEGSWLTVV.

The V gene is TRBV12-3 or TRBV12-4, the J gene TRBJ1-1; no firm D call. The CDR3 has 12 amino acids. Trimming removed 2 bases at V and 5 bases at J, with 6 bases between. CDR3 sequence: CASSLFGTEAFF. CDR3 in DNA: TGTGCCAGCAGTTTATTCGGGACTGAAGCTTTCTTT.

The chain couples TRBV5-4 to TRBJ1-2; 8 bases match TRBD1. The V segment lost 0 bases and the J segment 3 bases; nucleotides outside the gene matches: 4. The CDR3 totals 15 residues. Germline V gives CDR1 SGHNT, CDR2 YYREEE (reference sequence). The CDR3 reads CASSLETTGDYGYTF. CDR3 in DNA: TGTGCCAGCAGCTTGGAAACGACAGGGGACTATGGCTACACCTTC.

This chain uses TRBV5-1 with TRBJ2-1; 8 nucleotides line up with TRBD2. V dropped 0 bases and J dropped 8; count of bases not matched to a gene: 7. CDR3 length equals 15 residues. Germline CDR1 is SGHRS and CDR2 is YFSETQ. The CDR3 spells CASSLAGGLYYEQFF. CDR3 in DNA: TGCGCCAGCAGCTTGGCGGGGGGGCTCTATTATGAGCAGTTCTTC.

This chain links TRBV5-1 with TRBJ2-2, with D possibly TRBD1 on 5 matching bases. The germline V gene encodes CDR1 SGHRS and CDR2 YFSETQ. The CDR3 loop spans 14 amino acids. V was cut by 3 bases and J by 5 bases, with 11 bases left in between. The CDR3 loop is CASSYPGRTGELFF. The CDR3 DNA reads TGCGCCAGCAGCTACCCAGGGCGGACCGGGGAGCTGTTTTTT.

This chain links TRBV30 with TRBJ1-2, with 8 nucleotides matching TRBD1. The CDR3 spans 14 residues. Germline CDR1 is GTSNPN and CDR2 is SVGIG (reference sequence). V trimming: 3 bases; J trimming: 2 bases; junction bases outside the gene matches: 5. CDR3 in DNA: TGTGCCTGGAGGCCCCGGGACAGGAACTATGGCTACACCTTC. Protein sequence: CAWRPRDRNYGYTF.

V is TRBV6-5 and J is TRBJ1-4; D is possibly TRBD1 (6 bases). The length of the CDR3 is 15 residues. Trimming left V 6 bases short and J 3 bases short, with 14 bases between. CDR1 and CDR2 (germline): MNHEY, SVGAGI. The CDR3 region is CASRETGLANEKLFF. The DNA of the CDR3 is TGTGCCAGCAGAGAGACAGGTCTGGCTAATGAAAAACTGTTTTTT.

V and J are TRBV5-1 and TRBJ1-1; possible D gene TRBD1, 5 bases. The germline CDR1 and CDR2 sequences are SGHRS and YFSETQ. The germline V and J ends were trimmed by 4 bases and 2 bases, with 9 bases remaining between them. CDR3 length: 13 residues. CDR3 in amino acids: CASSLTANTEAFF. The CDR3 DNA reads as TGCGCCAGCAGCCTGACAGCAAACACTGAAGCTTTCTTT.